These 20 T cell receptor beta chains came from one sample sequenced in a study of T cell clonality in common variable immunodeficiency. Study findings and constraints: Fewer deletions and N-nucleotide insertions were reportedly seen in common variable immunodeficiency TCR beta sequences.

Method: immunoSEQ multiplex PCR; TCRdb's copy keeps in-frame clones and lacks some. This sample comprises about 28,000 clones, none seen once only. Their recognized antigens are unknown. Sequenced material: peripheral blood mononuclear cells. Receptors originate from a human donor with common variable immunodeficiency.

Comments on this clone: The read comes to an end 3 residues before the CDR3 does, leaving the germline J gene to fill in the end. The chain employs TRBV18 and TRBJ2-5; 7 bases line up with TRBD1. This CDR3 region has 13 residues. From germline, CDR1 is KGHSH and CDR2 LQKENI. The trim removed 4 bases at V and 1 base at J, leaving 0 bases unmatched. The sequenced part of the CDR3 DNA is TGTGCCAGCTCACAGGGGGCCCAAGAGACC. It translates to CASSQGAQET. The whole CDR3 sequence is CASSQGAQETQYF.

By its share, this clone is medium-sized. Sequencing ends 3 residues short of the CDR3 end; the germline J gene provides the rest. J is TRBJ2-2 and V is TRBV9; 7 bases agree with TRBD1. CDR3 length: 15 amino acids. Trimming at V came to 6 bases and at J to 2 bases, leaving 7 bases not matched to a gene. The germline CDR1 and CDR2 sequences are SGDLS and YYNGEE. CDR3 sequence reads: CASNPTGINTGELFF. The DNA read from the CDR3 is TGTGCCAGCAACCCGACAGGGATAAACACCGGGGAG. Based on the CDR3 plus reference TRBV9 and TRBJ2-2, the full variable domain is DSGVTQTPKHLITATGQRVTLRCSPRSGDLSVYWYQQSLDQGLQFLIQYYNGEERAKGNILERFSAQQFPDLHSELNLSSLELGDSALYFCASNPTGINTGELFFGEGSRLTVL.

The sample holds many counts of this clone. The read terminates 3 residues ahead of where the CDR3 ends, so the germline J gene completes it. J is TRBJ2-1 and V is TRBV9; TRBD2 is a possible D gene (5 bases). V was clipped by 4 bases and J by 9 bases, with 14 bases between them. The germline V gene has CDR1 SGDLS and CDR2 YYNGEE. CDR3 length equals 13 residues. The CDR3 DNA, read in part, is TGTGCCAGCAGCTATACGGGGTCGGGTGAG. Its protein is CASSYTGSGE. The complete CDR3 reads CASSYTGSGEQFF.

About this clone: The CDR3 is cut off 3 residues early in the read; its end comes from the germline J gene. The chain carries TRBV7-6 and TRBJ2-3; D is perhaps TRBD2 (6 bases). This CDR3 contains 16 residues. V was trimmed by 3 bases and J by 8 bases, leaving 21 bases between them. The germline CDR1 and CDR2 sequences are SGHVS and FNYEAQ. CDR3 DNA, as far as it was read: TGTGCCAGCAGCTTTAATTTCGCAAATCGGAGGGGTACG. Its translation is CASSFNFANRRGT. The complete CDR3 sequence is CASSFNFANRRGTQYF. The full variable domain, with the rest looked up from reference TRBV7-6 and TRBJ2-3, is GAGVSQSPRYKVTKRGQDVALRCDPISGHVSLYWYRQALGQGPEFLTYFNYEAQQDKSGLPNDRFSAERPEGSISTLTIQRTEQRDSAMYRCASSFNFANRRGTQYFGPGTRLTVL.

This clone appeared a few times. Sequencing ends 3 residues short of the CDR3 end; the germline J gene provides the rest. V is TRBV19 and J is TRBJ1-6, with D perhaps matching TRBD1 (6 bases). Germline V gives CDR1 LNHDA, CDR2 SQIVND (reference sequence). The CDR3 loop spans 15 amino acids. Between the trimmed V and J ends, which lost 5 bases and 5 bases, there was a span of 13 bases. The CDR3 is CASSPRGMNNSPLHF. CDR3 DNA (partial): TGTGCCAGTAGTCCGAGGGGGATGAATAATTCACCC.

This clone was observed a handful of times. CDR3 DNA, as far as it was read: TGTGCCAGTAAAGACAGGGCGGTGGATGGC. This gives the protein CASKDRAVDG. The complete CDR3 protein is CASKDRAVDGYTF. The rearrangement links TRBV19 to TRBJ1-2; 7 positions match TRBD1. The read ends 3 residues before the CDR3 terminus; that terminus is restored from the germline J gene. Trimming at V came to 7 bases and at J to 6 bases, leaving 8 bases not matched to a gene. CDR1 LNHDA and CDR2 SQIVND come from the germline V gene (reference sequence). The CDR3 has 13 residues.

This clone was picked up a small number of times. The read gets to within 3 residues of the CDR3 end, and the germline J gene fills in the rest. The chain recombines TRBV7-6 with TRBJ2-3; TRBD2 agrees at 13 bases. Germline trimming cut 5 bases from V and 4 bases from J; bases unmatched to any gene: 6. Germline CDR1 and CDR2: SGHVS and FNYEAQ. This CDR3 is built from 16 residues. CDR3 DNA (partial): TGTGCCAGCAGCAGAGGACTAGCGGGGGCGGCAGATACG. This encodes CASSRGLAGAADT. The complete CDR3 sequence is CASSRGLAGAADTQYF. Filled out from reference TRBV7-6 and TRBJ2-3, the complete variable domain reads GAGVSQSPRYKVTKRGQDVALRCDPISGHVSLYWYRQALGQGPEFLTYFNYEAQQDKSGLPNDRFSAERPEGSISTLTIQRTEQRDSAMYRCASSRGLAGAADTQYFGPGTRLTVL.

CDR3 residues: CASRRDIQETQYF. The sequenced CDR3 bases are TGTGCCAGCAGACGGGACATCCAAGAGACC. The genes are TRBV7-9 and TRBJ2-5; maybe TRBD1 (6 bases). The read finishes 3 residues shy of the CDR3 end, and the germline J gene is used to complete it. The V end lost 6 bases, the J end lost 1 base, and 9 bases lay between the germline ends. CDR3 length: 13 residues. CDR1 and CDR2 from the germline V gene are SEHNR and FQNEAQ (reference sequence). Full variable domain (remainder filled in from reference TRBV7-9 and TRBJ2-5): DTGVSQNPRHKITKRGQNVTFRCDPISEHNRLYWYRQTLGQGPEFLTYFQNEAQLEKSRLLSDRFSAERPKGSFSTLEIQRTEQGDSAMYLCASRRDIQETQYFGPGTRLLVL.

This clone was detected ten times or more. The CDR3 goes on 3 residues after the read ends, and that part is filled in from the germline J gene. The chain recombines TRBV14 with TRBJ2-1, with 9 bases aligning to TRBD2. After removal of 3 bases from V and 7 bases from J, the junction contained 7 bases not matched to a gene. Germline CDR1 is SGHDN and CDR2 is FVKESK. There are 15 residues in the CDR3. The covered CDR3 bases are TGTGCCAGCAGCCAGGCGGGGGGGCCGTGGAATGAG. This codes for CASSQAGGPWNE. The whole CDR3 protein is CASSQAGGPWNEQFF. The full variable domain, with the rest looked up from reference TRBV14 and TRBJ2-1, is EAGVTQFPSHSVIEKGQTVTLRCDPISGHDNLYWYRRVMGKEIKFLLHFVKESKQDESGMPNNRFLAERTGGTYSTLKVQPAELEDSGVYFCASSQAGGPWNEQFFGPGTRLTVL.

This clone has at least ten counts. This chain's CDR3 is CASSRRTGEYGYTF. The sequenced CDR3 bases are TGTGCCAGCAGCCGTCGGACAGGGGAGTATGGC. The chain has TRBV5-6 and TRBJ1-2; 9 bases are a match to TRBD1. The CDR3 extends 3 residues past the end of the read, so its final part is completed from the germline J gene. This CDR3 contains 14 residues. V shed 4 bases and J 5 bases; nucleotides not matched to a gene: 6. The germline V gene encodes CDR1 SGHDT and CDR2 YYEEEE.

This clone was seen ten or more times. The CDR3 here is CASLEGWSSYNEQFF. Partial CDR3 DNA: TGTGCCAGCTTAGAGGGTTGGAGCTCCTACAATGAG. This chain uses TRBV18 with TRBJ2-1; TRBD2 is a possible D gene (5 bases). The read stops 3 residues short of the end of the CDR3; the missing end is completed from the germline J gene. Germline CDR1 KGHSH, CDR2 LQKENI. The ends were cut back, 7 bases at V and 0 bases at J, with 13 bases in the middle. CDR3 length: 15 amino acids.

There are a few counts of this clone. The CDR3 end falls 3 residues outside the read, so it is completed with the germline J gene. J is TRBJ1-5 and V is TRBV2; 8 bases are a match to TRBD1. Germline V gene sequence: CDR1 SNHLY, CDR2 FYNNEI. The CDR3 contains 14 residues. With V trimmed by 11 bases and J by 0 bases, 6 bases remained unmatched. The sequenced part of the CDR3 DNA is TGTGCCGGTGGACAGGGACTTAGCAATCAGCCC. Amino acids: CAGGQGLSNQP. The complete CDR3 protein is CAGGQGLSNQPQHF.

Turning to this clone: The read terminates 3 residues before the CDR3 end, so the remaining end is supplied by the germline J gene. The chain recombines TRBV7-2 with TRBJ2-1; TRBD1 is a possible D gene (6 bases). Germline lookup yields CDR1 SGHTA and CDR2 FQGNSA. The length of the CDR3 is 15 residues. Trimming stripped 5 bases from V and 2 bases from J, with 13 bases between. The chain's CDR3 is CASSPETGTYNEQFF. The part of the CDR3 DNA that was read is TGTGCCAGCAGCCCTGAGACAGGTACCTACAATGAG.

This clone has more than one count but fewer than ten. Read sequence stops 3 residues before the CDR3 end, and the germline J gene provides the missing end. The chain carries TRBV5-6 and TRBJ2-1; no firm D call. Germline CDR1 and CDR2: SGHDT and YYEEEE. The CDR3 runs 12 residues. V was clipped by 5 bases and J by 3 bases, with 6 bases between them. The chain's CDR3 is CASSASYNEQFF. The CDR3 bases that were read are TGTGCCAGCAGTGCTAGCTACAATGAG. Full variable domain (rest looked up from reference TRBV5-6 and TRBJ2-1): DAGVTQSPTHLIKTRGQQVTLRCSPKSGHDTVSWYQQALGQGPQFIFQYYEEEERQRGNFPDRFSGHQFPNYSSELNVNALLLGDSALYLCASSASYNEQFFGPGTRLTVL.

In this sample, this clone turned up many times. Read sequence stops 3 residues before the CDR3 end, and the germline J gene provides the missing end. This chain links TRBV28 with TRBJ2-7, with 11 bases aligning to TRBD2. The CDR3 extends over 15 amino acids. Germline loops: CDR1 MDHEN, CDR2 SYDVKM. With 4 bases clipped from V and 2 bases from J, the junction kept 4 bases outside the gene matches. The CDR3 here is CASSSSGGLAYEQYF. Partial CDR3 DNA: TGTGCCAGCAGTTCTAGCGGGGGGCTTGCCTACGAG.

This clone has more than one count but fewer than ten. The read ends 3 residues early relative to the CDR3; the germline J gene fills the gap. This chain joins TRBV7-9 and TRBJ2-7; tentative D call: TRBD2 (7 bases). V was pared by 5 bases and J by 2 bases, with 13 bases between. Germline V gives CDR1 SEHNR, CDR2 FQNEAQ (reference sequence). The CDR3 sequence is 14 residues long. The covered CDR3 bases are TGTGCCAGCAGCGCGCGAGGGGGGGCCTACGAG. It encodes CASSARGGAYE. The whole CDR3 sequence reads CASSARGGAYEQYF.

This clone rates as medium-sized. The missing CDR3 end, 3 residues past where the read stops, is filled in from the germline J gene. V is TRBV9 and J is TRBJ1-2; D unclear. This CDR3 comprises 15 residues. CDR1 is SGDLS and CDR2 is YYNGEE in the germline V gene. V was clipped by 0 bases and J by 4 bases, with 13 bases between them. Here the CDR3 reads CASSVVKSGSYGYTF. The CDR3 bases that were read are TGTGCCAGCAGCGTAGTAAAGTCGGGTTCCTATGGC.

On this clone itself: The read comes to an end 3 residues before the CDR3 does, leaving the germline J gene to fill in the end. The V call is TRBV19, the J call TRBJ1-1, with D possibly TRBD1 on 6 matching bases. The CDR3 is made up of 10 amino acids. CDR1 and CDR2 (germline): LNHDA, SQIVND (reference sequence). The sequenced part of the CDR3 DNA is TGTGCCAGTAGAGGGGGGGTA. This translates into CASRGGV. The whole CDR3 protein is CASRGGVAFF.

This clone showed up many times. The CDR3 extends 3 residues past the end of the read, so its final part is completed from the germline J gene. V and J are TRBV20-1 and TRBJ1-4, with 7 bases identical to TRBD1. Germline V gene data show CDR1 as DFQATT and CDR2 as SNEGSKA (reference sequence). The CDR3 contains 15 residues. Trimming took 0 bases from V and 7 from J; bases not matched to a gene: 8. The CDR3 protein is CSARDLQGTGEKLFF. CDR3 DNA (partial): TGCAGTGCTAGAGACCTACAGGGGACGGGTGAAAAA.

A note on this clone: The CDR3 end is not reached by the read, which stops 3 residues before it; the germline J gene fills it in. The chain joins TRBV5-1 to TRBJ1-6; tentatively, D is TRBD1 (6 bases). V lost 0 bases and J 9 bases, leaving 13 bases between the germline ends. The CDR3 is 15 residues long. The germline gives CDR1 SGHRS, CDR2 YFSETQ. This CDR3 is CASSLGTGSFSPLHF. The sequenced CDR3 bases are TGCGCCAGCAGCTTGGGAACAGGGTCTTTTTCACCC.